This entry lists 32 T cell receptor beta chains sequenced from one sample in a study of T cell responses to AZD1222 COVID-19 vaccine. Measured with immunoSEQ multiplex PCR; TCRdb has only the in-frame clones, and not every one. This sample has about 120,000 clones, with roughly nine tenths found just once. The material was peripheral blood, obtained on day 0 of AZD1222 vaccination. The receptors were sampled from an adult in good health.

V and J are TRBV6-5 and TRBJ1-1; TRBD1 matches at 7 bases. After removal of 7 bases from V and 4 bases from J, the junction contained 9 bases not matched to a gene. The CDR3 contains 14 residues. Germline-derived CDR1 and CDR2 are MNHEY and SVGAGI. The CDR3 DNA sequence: TGTGCCAGCATAGGCGACAGGGCGGGCACTGAAGCTTTCTTT. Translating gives CASIGDRAGTEAFF.

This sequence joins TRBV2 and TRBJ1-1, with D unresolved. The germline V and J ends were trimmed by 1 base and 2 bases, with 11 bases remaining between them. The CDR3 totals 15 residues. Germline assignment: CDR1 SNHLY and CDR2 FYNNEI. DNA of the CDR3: TGTGCCAGCAGTGAAGGCAGTTTGGGTAACACTGAAGCTTTCTTT. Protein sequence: CASSEGSLGNTEAFF.

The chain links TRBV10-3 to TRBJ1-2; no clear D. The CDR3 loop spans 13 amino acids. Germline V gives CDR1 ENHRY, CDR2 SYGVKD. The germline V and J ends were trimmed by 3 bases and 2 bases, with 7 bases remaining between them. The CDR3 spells CAISEKGNYGYTF. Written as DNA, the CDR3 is TGTGCCATCAGTGAAAAAGGGAACTATGGCTACACCTTC.

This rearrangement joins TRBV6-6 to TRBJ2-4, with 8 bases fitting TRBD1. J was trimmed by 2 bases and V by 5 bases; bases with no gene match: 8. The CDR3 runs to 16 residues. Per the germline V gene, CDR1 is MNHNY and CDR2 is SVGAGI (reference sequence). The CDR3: CASSRDRGFTKNIQYF. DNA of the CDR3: TGTGCCAGCAGTCGAGACAGGGGATTTACCAAAAACATTCAGTACTTC.

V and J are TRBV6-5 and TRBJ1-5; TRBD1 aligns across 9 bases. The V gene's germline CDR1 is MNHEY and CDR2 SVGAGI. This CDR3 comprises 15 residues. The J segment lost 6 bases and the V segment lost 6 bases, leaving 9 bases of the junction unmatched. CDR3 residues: CASSAITGGGQPQHF. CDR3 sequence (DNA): TGTGCCAGCAGCGCAATAACAGGGGGCGGTCAGCCCCAGCATTTT.

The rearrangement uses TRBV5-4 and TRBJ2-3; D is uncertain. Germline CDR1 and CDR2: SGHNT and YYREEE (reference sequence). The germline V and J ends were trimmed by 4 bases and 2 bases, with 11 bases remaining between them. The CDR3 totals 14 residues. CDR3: CASSTGSPTDTQYF. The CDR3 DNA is TGTGCCAGCAGCACGGGCTCTCCCACAGATACGCAGTATTTT.

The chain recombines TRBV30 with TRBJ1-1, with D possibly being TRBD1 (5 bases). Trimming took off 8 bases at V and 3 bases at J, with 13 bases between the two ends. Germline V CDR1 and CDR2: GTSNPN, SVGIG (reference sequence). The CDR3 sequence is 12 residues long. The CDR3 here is CAQSGFDTEAFF. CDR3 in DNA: TGTGCCCAATCAGGGTTTGACACTGAAGCTTTCTTT.

DNA for the CDR3: TGTGCCATCAGGGGGGACAGGGGGCTCGCCGGGGAGCTGTTTTTT. Protein: CAIRGDRGLAGELFF. This rearrangement joins TRBV10-3 to TRBJ2-2, with TRBD1 matching over 12 bases. Per germline, CDR1 ENHRY and CDR2 SYGVKD. V shed 6 bases and J 6 bases; nucleotides not matched to a gene: 5. The CDR3 is made up of 15 amino acids.

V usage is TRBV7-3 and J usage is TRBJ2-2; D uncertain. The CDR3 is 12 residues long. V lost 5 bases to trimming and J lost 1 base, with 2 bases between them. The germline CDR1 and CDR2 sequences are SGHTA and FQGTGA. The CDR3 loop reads CASSRNTGELFF. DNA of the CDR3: TGTGCCAGCAGCCGGAACACCGGGGAGCTGTTTTTT.

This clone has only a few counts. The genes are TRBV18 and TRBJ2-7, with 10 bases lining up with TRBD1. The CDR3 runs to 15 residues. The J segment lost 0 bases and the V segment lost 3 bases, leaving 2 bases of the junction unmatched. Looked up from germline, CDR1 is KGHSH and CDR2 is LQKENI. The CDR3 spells CASSPGQGTSYEQYF. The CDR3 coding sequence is TGTGCCAGCTCACCGGGACAGGGGACCTCCTACGAGCAGTACTTC.

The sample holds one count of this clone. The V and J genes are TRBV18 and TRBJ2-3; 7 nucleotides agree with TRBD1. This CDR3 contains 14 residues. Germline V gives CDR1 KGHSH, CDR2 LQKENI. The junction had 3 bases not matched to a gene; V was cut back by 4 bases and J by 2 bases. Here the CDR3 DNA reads TGTGCCAGCTCACTAACAGGGGTCACAGATACGCAGTATTTT. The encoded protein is CASSLTGVTDTQYF.

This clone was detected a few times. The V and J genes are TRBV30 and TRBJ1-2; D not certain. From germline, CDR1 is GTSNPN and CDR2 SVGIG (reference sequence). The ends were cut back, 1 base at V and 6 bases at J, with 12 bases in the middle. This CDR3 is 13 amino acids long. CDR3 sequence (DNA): TGTGCCTGGAGTGAGTCCCCAGCAGATGGCTACACCTTC. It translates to CAWSESPADGYTF.

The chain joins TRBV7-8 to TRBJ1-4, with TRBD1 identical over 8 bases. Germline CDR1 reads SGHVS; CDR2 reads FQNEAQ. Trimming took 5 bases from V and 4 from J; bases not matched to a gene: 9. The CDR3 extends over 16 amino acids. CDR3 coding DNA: TGTGCCAGCAGCCCGTCGGGGACAGGCCGTAATGAAAAACTGTTTTTT. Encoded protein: CASSPSGTGRNEKLFF.

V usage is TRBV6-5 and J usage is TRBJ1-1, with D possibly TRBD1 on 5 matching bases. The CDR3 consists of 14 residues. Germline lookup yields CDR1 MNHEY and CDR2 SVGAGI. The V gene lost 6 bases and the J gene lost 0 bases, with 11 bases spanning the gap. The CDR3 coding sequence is TGTGCCAGCAGGATAGTACAGGTGAACACTGAAGCTTTCTTT. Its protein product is CASRIVQVNTEAFF.

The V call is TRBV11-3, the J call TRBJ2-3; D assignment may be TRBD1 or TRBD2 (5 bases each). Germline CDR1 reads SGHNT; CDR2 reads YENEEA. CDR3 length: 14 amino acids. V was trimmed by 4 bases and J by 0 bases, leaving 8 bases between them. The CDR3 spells CASSSGASTDTQYF. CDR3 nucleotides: TGTGCCAGCAGCTCCGGGGCTAGCACAGATACGCAGTATTTT.

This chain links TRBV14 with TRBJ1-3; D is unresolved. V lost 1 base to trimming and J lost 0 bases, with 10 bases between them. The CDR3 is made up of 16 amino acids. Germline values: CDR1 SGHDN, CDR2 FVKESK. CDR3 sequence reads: CASSQGAADSGNTIYF. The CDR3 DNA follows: TGTGCCAGCAGCCAAGGGGCGGCCGACTCTGGAAACACCATATATTTT.

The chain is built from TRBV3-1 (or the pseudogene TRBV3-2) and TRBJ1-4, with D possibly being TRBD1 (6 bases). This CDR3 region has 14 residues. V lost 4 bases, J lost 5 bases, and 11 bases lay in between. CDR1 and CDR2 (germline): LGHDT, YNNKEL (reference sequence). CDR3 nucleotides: TGTGCCAGCAGCCCACCAGGGGCAAATGAAAAACTGTTTTTT. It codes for CASSPPGANEKLFF.

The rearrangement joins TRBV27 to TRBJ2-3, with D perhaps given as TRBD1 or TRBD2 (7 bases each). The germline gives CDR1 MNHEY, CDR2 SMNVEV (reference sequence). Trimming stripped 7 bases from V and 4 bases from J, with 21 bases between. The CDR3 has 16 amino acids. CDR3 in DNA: TGTGCCAGCACCCTACTAGCTCCAGGGGGGGCAGATACGCAGTATTTT. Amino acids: CASTLLAPGGADTQYF.

DNA of the CDR3: TGTGCCAGCAGCCCCTACCGACAGGCCAATGAGCAGTTCTTC. This gives the protein CASSPYRQANEQFF. The chain has TRBV3-1 (or the pseudogene TRBV3-2) and TRBJ2-1; possible D gene TRBD1, 6 bases. Germline CDR1 is LGHDT and CDR2 is YNNKEL (reference sequence). The CDR3 contains 14 residues. The V and J ends lost 4 bases and 6 bases respectively, with 13 bases between them.

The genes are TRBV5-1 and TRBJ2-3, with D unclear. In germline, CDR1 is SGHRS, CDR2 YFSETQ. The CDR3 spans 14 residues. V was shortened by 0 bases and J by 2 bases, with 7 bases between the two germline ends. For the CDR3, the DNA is TGCGCCAGCAGCTTGGAGACATTCACAGATACGCAGTATTTT. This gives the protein CASSLETFTDTQYF.

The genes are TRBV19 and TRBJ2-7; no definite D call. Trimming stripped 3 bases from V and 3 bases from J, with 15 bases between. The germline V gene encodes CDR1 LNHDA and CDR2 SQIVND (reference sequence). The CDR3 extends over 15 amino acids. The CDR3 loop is CASSISGIGFYEQYF. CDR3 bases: TGTGCCAGTAGTATCTCTGGGATTGGTTTCTACGAGCAGTACTTC.

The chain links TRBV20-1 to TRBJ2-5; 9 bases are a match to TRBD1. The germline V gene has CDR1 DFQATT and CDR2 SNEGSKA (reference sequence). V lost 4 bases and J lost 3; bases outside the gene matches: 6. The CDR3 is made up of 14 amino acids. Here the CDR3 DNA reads TGCAGTGCTATTGAGGGACAGGGAAAAGAGACCCAGTACTTC. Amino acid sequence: CSAIEGQGKETQYF.

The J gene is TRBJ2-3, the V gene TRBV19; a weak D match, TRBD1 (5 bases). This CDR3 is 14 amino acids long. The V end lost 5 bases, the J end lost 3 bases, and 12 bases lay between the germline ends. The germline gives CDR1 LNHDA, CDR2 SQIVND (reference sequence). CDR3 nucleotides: TGTGCCAGTAGTTTCTTGGGGCGAACAGATACGCAGTATTTT. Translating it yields CASSFLGRTDTQYF.

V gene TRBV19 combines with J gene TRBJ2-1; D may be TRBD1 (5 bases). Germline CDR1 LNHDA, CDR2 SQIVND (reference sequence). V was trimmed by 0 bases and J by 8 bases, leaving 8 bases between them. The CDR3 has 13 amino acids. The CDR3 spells CASSIDQGDEQFF. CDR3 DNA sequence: TGTGCCAGTAGTATAGATCAAGGGGATGAGCAGTTCTTC.

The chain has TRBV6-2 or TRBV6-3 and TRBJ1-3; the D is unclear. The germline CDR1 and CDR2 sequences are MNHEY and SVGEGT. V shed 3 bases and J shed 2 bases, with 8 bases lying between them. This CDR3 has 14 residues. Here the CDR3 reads CASSYSVAGNTIYF. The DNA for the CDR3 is TGTGCCAGCAGTTATTCCGTGGCTGGAAACACCATATATTTT.

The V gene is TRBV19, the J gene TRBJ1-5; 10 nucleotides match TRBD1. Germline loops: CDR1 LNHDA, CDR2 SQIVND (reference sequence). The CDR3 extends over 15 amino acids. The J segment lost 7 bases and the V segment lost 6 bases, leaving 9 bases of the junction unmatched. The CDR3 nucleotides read TGTGCCAGTAGGGTGGGGACAGGGGCATGGCAGCCCCAGCATTTT. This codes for CASRVGTGAWQPQHF.

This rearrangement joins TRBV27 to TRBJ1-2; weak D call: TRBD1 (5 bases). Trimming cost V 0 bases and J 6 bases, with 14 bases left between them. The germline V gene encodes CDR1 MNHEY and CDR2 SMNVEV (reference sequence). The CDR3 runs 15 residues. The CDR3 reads CASSLSSGPGDGYTF. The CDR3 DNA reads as TGTGCCAGCAGTTTATCGTCGGGGCCGGGCGATGGCTACACCTTC.

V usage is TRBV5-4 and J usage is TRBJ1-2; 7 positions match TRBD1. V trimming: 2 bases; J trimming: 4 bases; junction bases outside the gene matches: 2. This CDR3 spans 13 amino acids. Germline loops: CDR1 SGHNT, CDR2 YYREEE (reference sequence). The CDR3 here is CASSFSGGYGYTF. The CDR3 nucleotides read TGTGCCAGCAGCTTTTCAGGGGGCTATGGCTACACCTTC.

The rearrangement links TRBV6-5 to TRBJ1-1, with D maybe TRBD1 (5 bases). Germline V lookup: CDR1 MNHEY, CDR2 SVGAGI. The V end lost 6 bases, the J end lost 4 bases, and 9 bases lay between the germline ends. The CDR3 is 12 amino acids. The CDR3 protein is CASSMGGTEAFF. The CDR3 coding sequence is TGTGCCAGCAGCATGGGGGGCACTGAAGCTTTCTTT.

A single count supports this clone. DNA for the CDR3: TGTGCCAGCAGTTCTACAGCCGCAACTAATGAAAAACTGTTTTTT. Translation gives CASSSTAATNEKLFF. The chain couples TRBV6-5 to TRBJ1-4, with unresolved D. Germline CDR1 MNHEY, CDR2 SVGAGI. Trimming cost V 4 bases and J 0 bases, with 9 bases left between them. The CDR3 runs to 15 residues.

This CDR3 is CASSWDSGYLASQPQHF. The CDR3 DNA reads as TGTGCCAGCAGCTGGGATTCAGGGTACCTAGCAAGTCAGCCCCAGCATTTT. The gene calls are TRBV5-8 and TRBJ1-5; possibly TRBD1 for D (5 bases). The V and J ends lost 3 bases and 6 bases respectively, with 22 bases between them. Germline values: CDR1 SGHTS, CDR2 YDEGEE. This CDR3 has 17 amino acids. Full variable domain (remainder filled in from reference TRBV5-8 and TRBJ1-5): EAGVTQSPTHLIKTRGQQATLRCSPISGHTSVYWYQQALGLGLQFLLWYDEGEERNRGNFPPRFSGRQFPNYSSELNVNALELEDSALYLCASSWDSGYLASQPQHFGDGTRLSIL.

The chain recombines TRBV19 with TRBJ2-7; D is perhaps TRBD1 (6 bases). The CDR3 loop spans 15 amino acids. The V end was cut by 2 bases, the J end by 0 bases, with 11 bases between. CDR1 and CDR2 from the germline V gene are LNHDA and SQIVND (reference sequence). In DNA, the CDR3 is TGTGCCAGTAGTATATATCAGGGGTACTCCTACGAGCAGTACTTC. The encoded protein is CASSIYQGYSYEQYF. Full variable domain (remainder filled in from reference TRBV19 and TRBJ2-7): DGGITQSPKYLFRKEGQNVTLSCEQNLNHDAMYWYRQDPGQGLRLIYYSQIVNDFQKGDIAEGYSVSREKKESFPLTVTSAQKNPTAFYLCASSIYQGYSYEQYFGPGTRLTVT.